This T cell receptor beta chain appears in the sequencing data of a study of post-analysis software for immune sequencing data (dated by TCRdb to the mid-2010s). With respect to the entire study: Relapsing-remitting, secondary progressive and progressive-relapsing multiple sclerosis were recorded as disease courses, and subtype annotation was lacking for some patients. The multiple sclerosis patient repertoires were compared with under 13 previously published healthy control repertoires from donors aged roughly 6 to 27 years. A subset of samples was prepared in parallel using single-end sample barcoding, then pooled and co-amplified after Illumina adapter ligation.

To demonstrate the VDJtools post-analysis software, TCR beta repertoires were profiled from the peripheral blood of more than ten young patients with multiple sclerosis. The patients with multiple sclerosis were children and adolescents between 6 and 15 years of age. Library preparation was by PCR. This sample was sequenced with an Illumina HiSeq 2500. To reduce PCR and sequencing biases, unique molecular identifiers were incorporated into the TCR beta cDNA libraries. Every 1 to 10 million input T cells yielded approximately 500,000 cDNA molecules, meaning each molecule approximated one T cell. Patient libraries were prepared and sequenced with the same protocol used for the earlier healthy control dataset. Samples belonging to the same batch were prepared together, multiplexed and sequenced on a shared HiSeq lane. The source study handled its data this way. Raw barcoded reads were processed with MIGEC, and single-read molecular identifier groups were discarded before consensus assembly and CDR3 extraction. VDJtools was used for post-analysis of the clonotype tables, and diversity was normalized by down-sampling every dataset to the size of the smallest sample. In repertoire overlap clustering, CDR3 amino acid sequences, but not nucleotide sequences, were matched to correct batch-related cross-sample contamination. The public reads were reanalyzed by TCRdb: fastp trimming at Q25, MiXCR alignment, in-frame beta chains only. Identical CDR3 proteins give one entry, which carries the most common genes and DNA. The V and J calls were not made by the authors but by TCRdb's processing. This sample is represented by 600,000 to 700,000 distinct CDR3 sequences; around 64% of them were singletons. The biggest ten clones account for over 9% of the sample.

Notes on this clonotype: Its antigen is not yet known. No base-level quality is on record; no much larger clone is a single base apart.

Here V drops 7 bases and J drops 3 bases, and the junction holds 12 bases not matched to any gene. The CDR3 runs 17 residues from the cysteine to the phenylalanine. The sequence is cut down to CDR3 DNA, 51 bases in frame from base 1. CDR1 and CDR2 are read off the germline V gene (reference sequence) as MNHEY and SMNVEV. Points the paper makes about the study in general: Normalized Chao1 diversity was significantly lower in multiple sclerosis patients than controls, suggesting substantial peripheral T-cell clonal expansion. The multiple sclerosis patient group was slightly younger than the control group. Direct clustering with F measure showed strong co-clustering of samples prepared in the same batch, prompting a batch-effect correction. Significantly higher frequencies in patients than in controls were found for about five TRBV segments, including TRBV5-6, TRBV5-1 and TRBV20-1.

The chain uses TRBV27 and TRBJ2-6; 7 bases in the junction line up with TRBD1. Source material: blood. This TCR derives from a girl aged 2-10 years with multiple sclerosis. The CDR3 region: CASNSRGRGIGANVLTF. The DNA sequence follows: TGTGCCAGCAACAGCAGGGGCAGGGGGATTGGGGCCAACGTCCTGACTTTC.